This TCR beta chain was sequenced for a study of response to subunit inactivated influenza vaccine. As for this clonotype: Antigen unknown. It may be a read error: a sequence one base away is much more abundant.

Each CDR3 protein gets one entry after TCRdb re-called the RT-PCR reads with MiXCR. The table has about 520,000 distinct CDR3 sequences, approximately 7.7% seen once. Per the germline V gene, CDR1 is SGHAT and CDR2 is FQNNGV. This CDR3 is 20 amino acids long. Study conclusions and caveats: The authors proposed limited new T cell recruitment per seasonal influenza vaccination.

This TCR was sampled from a man between 50 and 75 years old who received an inactivated influenza vaccine. This sequence joins TRBV11-2 and TRBJ2-1, with TRBD2 matching 12 bases. This specimen was PBMCs from blood, taken 23 to 25 months after vaccination. CDR3 region: CASSLDPSGRALLSYNKQFF. CDR3 bases: TGTGCCAGCAGCTTAGATCCTAGCGGGAGGGCCCTACTCTCCTACAATAAGCAGTTCTTC.